The entry below describes one T cell receptor (beta chain). Its specificity is unknown. The germline V and J ends were trimmed by 4 bases and 4 bases, with 10 bases remaining between them. CDR3 length: 13 amino acids. Germline V gene lookup returns CDR1 SGHTA and CDR2 FQGTGA. This record comes from a study of T-cell reconstitution after alpha-beta-depleted transplantation in children. Study results and limitations: Reported findings indicate that, about two months after transplant, alpha-beta T cells came from several hundred expanded clones, which were derived from non-depleted graft cells. At day 60, the high TCRbeta diversity found in some patients originated from recipient T cells and thymic progenitors that had survived.

Using unique molecular identifiers, the investigators prepared the TCRbeta library. TCRdb independently ran MiXCR on the PCR reads; one entry per CDR3 protein. The sample consists of about 350,000 distinct CDR3 sequences, roughly 17% of them appearing once. The chain employs TRBV7-3 and TRBJ1-1, with D hard to call. The sample consisted of PBMCs, mostly from graft donor cells, taken 360 days after TCRalphabeta/CD19-depleted stem cell transplant. The TCR was taken from a male patient between 2 and 10 years old who had a stem cell transplant for acute lymphoblastic leukemia, so the T cells may come from the graft donor. The CDR3 DNA follows: TGTGCCAGCAGCTCTGGCGCGGGCACTGAAGCTTTCTTT. Translation: CASSSGAGTEAFF.